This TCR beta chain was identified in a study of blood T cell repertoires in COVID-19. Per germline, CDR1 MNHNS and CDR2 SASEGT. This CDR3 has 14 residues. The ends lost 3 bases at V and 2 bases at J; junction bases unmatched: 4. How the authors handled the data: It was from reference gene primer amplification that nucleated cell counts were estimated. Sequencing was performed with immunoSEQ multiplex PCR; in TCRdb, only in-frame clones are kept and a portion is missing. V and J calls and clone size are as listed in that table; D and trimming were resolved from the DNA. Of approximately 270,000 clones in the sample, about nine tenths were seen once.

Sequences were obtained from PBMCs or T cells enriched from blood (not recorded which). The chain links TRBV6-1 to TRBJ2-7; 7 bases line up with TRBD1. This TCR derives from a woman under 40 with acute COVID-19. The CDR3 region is CASSERQGTYEQYF. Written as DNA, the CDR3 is TGTGCCAGCAGTGAGCGACAGGGAACCTACGAGCAGTACTTC.